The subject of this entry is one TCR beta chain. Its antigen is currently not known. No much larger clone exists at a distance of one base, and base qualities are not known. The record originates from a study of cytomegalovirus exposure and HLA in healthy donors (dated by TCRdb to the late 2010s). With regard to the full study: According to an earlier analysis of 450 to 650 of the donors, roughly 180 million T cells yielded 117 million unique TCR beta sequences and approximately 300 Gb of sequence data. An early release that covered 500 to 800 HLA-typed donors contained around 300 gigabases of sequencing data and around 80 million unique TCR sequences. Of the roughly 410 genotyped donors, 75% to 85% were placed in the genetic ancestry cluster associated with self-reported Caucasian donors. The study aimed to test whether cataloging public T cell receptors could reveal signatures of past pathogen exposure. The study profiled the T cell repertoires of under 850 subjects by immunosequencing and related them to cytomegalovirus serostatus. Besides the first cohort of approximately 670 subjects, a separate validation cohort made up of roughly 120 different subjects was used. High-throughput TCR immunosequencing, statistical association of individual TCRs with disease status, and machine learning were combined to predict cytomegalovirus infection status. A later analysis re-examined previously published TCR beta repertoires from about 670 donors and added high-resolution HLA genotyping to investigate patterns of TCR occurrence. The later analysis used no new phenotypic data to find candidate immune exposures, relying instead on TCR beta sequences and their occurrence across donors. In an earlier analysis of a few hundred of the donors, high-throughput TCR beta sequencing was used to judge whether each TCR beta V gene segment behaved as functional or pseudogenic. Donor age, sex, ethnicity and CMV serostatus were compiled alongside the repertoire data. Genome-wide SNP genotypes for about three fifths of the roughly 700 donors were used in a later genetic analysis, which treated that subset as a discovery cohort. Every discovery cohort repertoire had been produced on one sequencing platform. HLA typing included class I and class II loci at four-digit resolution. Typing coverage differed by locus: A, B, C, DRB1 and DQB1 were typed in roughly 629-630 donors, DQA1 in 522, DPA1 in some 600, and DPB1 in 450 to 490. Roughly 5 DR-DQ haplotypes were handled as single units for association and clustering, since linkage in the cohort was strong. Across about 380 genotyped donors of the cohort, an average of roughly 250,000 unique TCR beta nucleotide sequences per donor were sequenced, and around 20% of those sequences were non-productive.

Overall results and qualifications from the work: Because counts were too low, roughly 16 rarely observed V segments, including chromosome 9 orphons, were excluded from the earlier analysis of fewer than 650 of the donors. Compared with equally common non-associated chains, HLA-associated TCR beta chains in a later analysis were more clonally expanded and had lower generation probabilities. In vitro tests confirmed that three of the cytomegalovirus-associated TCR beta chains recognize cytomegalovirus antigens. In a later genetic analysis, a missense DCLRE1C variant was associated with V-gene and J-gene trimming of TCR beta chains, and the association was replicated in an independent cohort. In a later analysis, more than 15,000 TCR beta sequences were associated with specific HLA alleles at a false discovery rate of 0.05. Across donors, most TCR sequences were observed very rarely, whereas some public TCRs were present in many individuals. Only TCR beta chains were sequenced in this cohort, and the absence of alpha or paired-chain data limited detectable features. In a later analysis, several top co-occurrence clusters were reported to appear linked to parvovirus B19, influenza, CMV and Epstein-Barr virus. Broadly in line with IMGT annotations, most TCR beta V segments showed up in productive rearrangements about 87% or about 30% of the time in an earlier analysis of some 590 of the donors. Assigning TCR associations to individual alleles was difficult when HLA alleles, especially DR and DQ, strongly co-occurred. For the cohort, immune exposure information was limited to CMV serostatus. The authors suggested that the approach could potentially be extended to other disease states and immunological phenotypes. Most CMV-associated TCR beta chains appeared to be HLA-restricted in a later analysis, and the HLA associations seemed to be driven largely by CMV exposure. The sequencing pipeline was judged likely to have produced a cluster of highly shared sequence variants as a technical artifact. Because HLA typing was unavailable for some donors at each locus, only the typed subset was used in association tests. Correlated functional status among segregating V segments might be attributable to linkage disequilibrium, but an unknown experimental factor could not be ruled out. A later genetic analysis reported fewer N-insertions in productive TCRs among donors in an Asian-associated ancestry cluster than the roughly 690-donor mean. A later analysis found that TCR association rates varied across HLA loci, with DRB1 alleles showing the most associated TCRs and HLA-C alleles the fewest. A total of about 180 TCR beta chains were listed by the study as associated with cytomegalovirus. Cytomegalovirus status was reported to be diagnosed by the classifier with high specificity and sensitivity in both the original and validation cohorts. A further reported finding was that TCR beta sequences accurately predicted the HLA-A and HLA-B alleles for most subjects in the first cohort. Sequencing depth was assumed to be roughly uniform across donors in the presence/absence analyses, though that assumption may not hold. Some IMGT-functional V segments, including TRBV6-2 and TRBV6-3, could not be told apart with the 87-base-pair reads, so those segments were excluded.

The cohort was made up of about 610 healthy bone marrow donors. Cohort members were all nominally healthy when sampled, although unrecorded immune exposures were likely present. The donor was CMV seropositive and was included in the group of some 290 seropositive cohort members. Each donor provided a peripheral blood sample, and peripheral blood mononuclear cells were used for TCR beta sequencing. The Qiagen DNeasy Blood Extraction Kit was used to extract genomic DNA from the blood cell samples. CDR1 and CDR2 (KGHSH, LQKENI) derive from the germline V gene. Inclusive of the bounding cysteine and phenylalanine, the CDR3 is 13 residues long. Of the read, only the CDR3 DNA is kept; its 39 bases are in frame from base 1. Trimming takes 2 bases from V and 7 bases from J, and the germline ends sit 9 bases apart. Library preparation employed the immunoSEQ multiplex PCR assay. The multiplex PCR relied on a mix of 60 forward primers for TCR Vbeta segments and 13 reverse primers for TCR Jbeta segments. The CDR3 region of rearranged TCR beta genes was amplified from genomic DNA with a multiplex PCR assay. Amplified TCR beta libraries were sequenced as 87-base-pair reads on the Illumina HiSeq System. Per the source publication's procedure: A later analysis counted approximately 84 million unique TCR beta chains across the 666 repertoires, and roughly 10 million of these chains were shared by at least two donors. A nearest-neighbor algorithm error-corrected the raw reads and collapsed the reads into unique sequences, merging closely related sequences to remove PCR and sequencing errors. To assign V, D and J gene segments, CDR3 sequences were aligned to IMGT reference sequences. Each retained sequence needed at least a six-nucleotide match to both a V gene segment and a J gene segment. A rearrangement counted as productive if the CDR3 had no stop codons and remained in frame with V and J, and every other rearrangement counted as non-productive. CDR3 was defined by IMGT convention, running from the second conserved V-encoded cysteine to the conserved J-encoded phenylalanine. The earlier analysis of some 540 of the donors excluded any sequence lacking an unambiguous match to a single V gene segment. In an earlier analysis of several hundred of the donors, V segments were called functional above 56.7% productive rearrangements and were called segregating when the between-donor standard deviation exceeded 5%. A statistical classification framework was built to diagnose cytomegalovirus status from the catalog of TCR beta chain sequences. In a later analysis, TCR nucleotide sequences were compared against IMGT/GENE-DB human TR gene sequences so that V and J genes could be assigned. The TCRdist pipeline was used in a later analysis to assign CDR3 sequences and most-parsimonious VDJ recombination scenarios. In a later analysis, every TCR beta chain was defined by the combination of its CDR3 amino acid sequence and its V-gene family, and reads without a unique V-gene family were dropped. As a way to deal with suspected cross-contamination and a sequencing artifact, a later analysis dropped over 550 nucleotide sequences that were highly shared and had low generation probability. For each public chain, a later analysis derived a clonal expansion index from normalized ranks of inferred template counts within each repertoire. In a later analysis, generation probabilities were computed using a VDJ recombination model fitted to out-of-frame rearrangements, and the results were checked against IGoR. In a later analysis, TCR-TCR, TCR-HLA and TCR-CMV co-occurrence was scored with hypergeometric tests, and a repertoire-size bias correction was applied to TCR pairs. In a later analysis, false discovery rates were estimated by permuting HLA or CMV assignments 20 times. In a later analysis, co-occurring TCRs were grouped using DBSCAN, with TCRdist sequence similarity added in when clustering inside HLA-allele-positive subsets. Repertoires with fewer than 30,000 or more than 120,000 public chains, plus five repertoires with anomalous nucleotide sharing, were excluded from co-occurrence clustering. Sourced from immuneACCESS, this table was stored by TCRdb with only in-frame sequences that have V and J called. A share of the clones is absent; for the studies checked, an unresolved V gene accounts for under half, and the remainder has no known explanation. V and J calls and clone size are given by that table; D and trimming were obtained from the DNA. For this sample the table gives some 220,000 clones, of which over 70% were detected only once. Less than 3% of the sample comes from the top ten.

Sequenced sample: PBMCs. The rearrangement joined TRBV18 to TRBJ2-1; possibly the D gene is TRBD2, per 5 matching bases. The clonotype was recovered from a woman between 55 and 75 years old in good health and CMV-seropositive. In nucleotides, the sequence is TGTGCCAGCTCACCATCTAGCATAAATGAGCAGTTCTTC. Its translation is CASSPSSINEQFF.